The 30 T cell receptor beta chains below all came from one sample that was sequenced in a study of somatic mutations in cytotoxic T cells in rheumatoid arthritis. TCRdb's copy holds only in-frame clones and misses some; the assay was immunoSEQ multiplex PCR. The sample includes just over 15,000 clones, less than 85% of them seen just once. The sequenced sample was CD8+ T cells sorted from blood. These receptors were collected from an adult with rheumatoid arthritis.

J is TRBJ2-7 and V is TRBV28, with 9 bases matching TRBD1. The ends lost 2 bases at V and 5 bases at J; junction bases unmatched: 4. The germline V gene has CDR1 MDHEN and CDR2 SYDVKM. This CDR3 has 14 residues. CDR3 DNA: TGTGCCAGCAGTTTAAGGGGGGACAGGGACGAGCAGTACTTC. Residues: CASSLRGDRDEQYF.

The chain links TRBV28 to TRBJ2-7, with D possibly being TRBD2 (6 bases). Germline assignment: CDR1 MDHEN and CDR2 SYDVKM. With 5 bases removed from V and 2 bases from J, the gap between germline ends came to 13 bases. This CDR3 spans 14 amino acids. CDR3 amino acids: CASSPPGGTYEQYF. The CDR3 DNA sequence: TGTGCCAGCAGTCCTCCCGGCGGGACCTACGAGCAGTACTTC.

A few counts support this clone. The chain carries TRBV7-9 and TRBJ2-5; the D is unclear. V lost 5 bases and J lost 7, with 17 bases in between. In germline, CDR1 is SEHNR, CDR2 FQNEAQ (reference sequence). The length of the CDR3 is 14 residues. This CDR3 reads CASSKTADVGTQYF. The CDR3 coding sequence is TGTGCCAGCAGCAAGACTGCCGACGTGGGGACCCAGTACTTC.

This clone was detected a few times. J is TRBJ2-2 and V is TRBV7-9, with a weak D call TRBD1 (7 bases). CDR3 size: 13 residues. Germline V CDR1 and CDR2: SEHNR, FQNEAQ (reference sequence). The CDR3 reads CAQGGINTGELFF. The CDR3 DNA is TGTGCTCAGGGGGGTATAAACACCGGGGAGCTGTTTTTT.

V is TRBV28 and J is TRBJ2-7; 7 positions agree with TRBD1. Germline values: CDR1 MDHEN, CDR2 SYDVKM. Germline trimming cut 6 bases from V and 6 bases from J; bases unmatched to any gene: 14. The CDR3 totals 15 residues. The CDR3 sequence: CASSPGTAFVLEQYF. The CDR3 DNA sequence: TGTGCCAGCAGCCCCGGGACAGCCTTTGTTCTCGAGCAGTACTTC.

This chain links TRBV5-1 with TRBJ2-5, with D tentatively TRBD1 (5 bases). The CDR3 covers 14 residues. CDR1 SGHRS and CDR2 YFSETQ come from the germline V gene. The germline V and J ends were trimmed by 1 base and 1 base, with 8 bases remaining between them. CDR3 in DNA: TGCGCCAGCAGCTTGTTCGACAGCCAAGAGACCCAGTACTTC. Translation: CASSLFDSQETQYF.

The genes are TRBV7-8 and TRBJ2-1; TRBD2 might be the D (6 bases). The germline V gene has CDR1 SGHVS and CDR2 FQNEAQ. V was shortened by 2 bases and J by 7 bases, with 12 bases between the two germline ends. CDR3 length: 14 residues. CDR3 sequence: CASSLTGRTNEQFF. The DNA of the CDR3 is TGTGCCAGCAGCTTAACCGGGAGAACTAATGAGCAGTTCTTC.

This clone has a handful of counts. The chain has TRBV6-1 and TRBJ2-2, with D perhaps assigned TRBD1 or TRBD2 (6 bases each). CDR3 size: 14 residues. Germline CDR1 and CDR2: MNHNS and SASEGT. The CDR3 spells CATGGTTNTGELFF. DNA of the CDR3: TGTGCAACAGGCGGGACAACGAACACCGGGGAGCTGTTTTTT.

The chain combines TRBV27 with TRBJ2-1; 10 positions agree with TRBD2. The CDR3 spans 14 residues. V lost 7 bases and J lost 5; bases outside the gene matches: 5. Germline CDR1 and CDR2: MNHEY and SMNVEV (reference sequence). CDR3 coding DNA: TGTGCCAGCAAGCGAGCGGGAGGGCACAATGAGCAGTTCTTC. Encoded protein: CASKRAGGHNEQFF.

CDR3 nucleotide sequence: TGTGCCAGCAGCTTAGGAGAGTGGGCCGGGGAGCTGTTTTTT. Its translation: CASSLGEWAGELFF. V gene TRBV5-5 combines with J gene TRBJ2-2; D is undetermined. Trimming took 2 bases from V and 6 from J, leaving 11 bases between them. Germline lookup yields CDR1 SGHKS and CDR2 YYEKEE (reference sequence). The CDR3 length is 14 residues.

The chain combines TRBV6-5 with TRBJ1-4, with D perhaps matching TRBD1 (5 bases). From germline, CDR1 is MNHEY and CDR2 SVGAGI. V lost 4 bases to trimming and J lost 8 bases, with 20 bases between them. The CDR3 runs to 16 residues. The CDR3 reads CASSSTIRGYGEKLFF. The CDR3 DNA is TGTGCCAGCAGTTCGACCATTCGGGGCTATGGGGAAAAACTGTTTTTT.

There are a few counts of this clone. The chain uses TRBV5-1 and TRBJ1-5; D not certain. The germline V gene encodes CDR1 SGHRS and CDR2 YFSETQ. Trimming shortened V by 3 bases and J by 0 bases, and 7 bases separated the two germline ends. This CDR3 is 14 amino acids long. The CDR3 sequence is CASSWKYSNQPQHF. In nucleotides, the CDR3 is TGCGCCAGCAGCTGGAAATATAGCAATCAGCCCCAGCATTTT.

The chain couples TRBV28 to TRBJ2-7; no definite D call. The germline V and J ends were trimmed by 5 bases and 5 bases, with 16 bases remaining between them. The CDR3 runs 14 residues. Germline V gives CDR1 MDHEN, CDR2 SYDVKM. The CDR3 DNA follows: TGTGCCAGCAGTCTATCGACACGGCGTCACGAGCAGTACTTC. The encoded protein is CASSLSTRRHEQYF.

The chain employs TRBV20-1 and TRBJ2-7; D unclear. Between the trimmed V and J ends, which lost 3 bases and 9 bases, there was a span of 12 bases. The CDR3 covers 11 residues. CDR1 is DFQATT, CDR2 SNEGSKA, per germline (reference sequence). For the CDR3, the DNA is TGCAGTGCTAGTGAGATGTTTGGGCAGTACTTC. Protein: CSASEMFGQYF.

This chain joins TRBV10-3 and TRBJ1-6; maybe TRBD1 (6 bases). V was pared by 0 bases and J by 3 bases, with 12 bases between. Per germline, CDR1 ENHRY and CDR2 SYGVKD. The CDR3 is made up of 17 amino acids. In DNA form, the CDR3 reads TGTGCCATCAGTGAGTCTCTGGCAGGGGACTATAATTCACCCCTCCACTTT. Translated: CAISESLAGDYNSPLHF.

The genes are TRBV6-5 and TRBJ2-7; no clear D gene. Looked up from germline, CDR1 is MNHEY and CDR2 is SVGAGI. The CDR3 loop spans 13 amino acids. Trimming cost V 2 bases and J 5 bases, with 10 bases left between them. The CDR3 reads CASSYAASDEQYF. DNA for the CDR3: TGTGCCAGCAGTTACGCTGCGTCGGACGAGCAGTACTTC.

DNA for the CDR3: TGTGCCAGTAGTATAATCCACAGGGTGGCCTACGAGCAGTACTTC. As protein: CASSIIHRVAYEQYF. This sequence joins TRBV19 and TRBJ2-7; a weak D match, TRBD1 (6 bases). The CDR3 spans 15 residues. V lost 2 bases, J lost 2 bases, and 13 bases lay in between. The germline V gene encodes CDR1 LNHDA and CDR2 SQIVND (reference sequence).

This rearrangement joins TRBV10-3 to TRBJ2-7; TRBD1 agrees at 7 bases. Unmatched junction bases numbered 6, after V lost 11 bases and J lost 2 bases. The CDR3 contains 12 residues. Per the germline V gene, CDR1 is ENHRY and CDR2 is SYGVKD. Here the CDR3 reads CAVGTATYEQYF. CDR3 nucleotides: TGTGCCGTCGGGACAGCTACCTACGAGCAGTACTTC.

This chain connects TRBV7-9 to TRBJ2-7, with a possible D match to TRBD1 (7 bases). Trimming stripped 5 bases from V and 1 base from J, with 15 bases between. CDR3 size: 15 residues. Germline lookup yields CDR1 SEHNR and CDR2 FQNEAQ (reference sequence). In DNA form, the CDR3 reads TGTGCCAGCAGCCCCCAGGGGGAGGTTTCCTACGAGCAGTACTTC. This sequence encodes CASSPQGEVSYEQYF.

V is TRBV30 and J is TRBJ1-1; 8 bases line up with TRBD1. CDR1 GTSNPN and CDR2 SVGIG come from the germline V gene (reference sequence). This CDR3 region has 15 residues. The J segment lost 0 bases and the V segment lost 1 base, leaving 4 bases of the junction unmatched. CDR3 in amino acids: CAWSEGQGMNTEAFF. In DNA form, the CDR3 reads TGTGCCTGGAGTGAAGGACAGGGAATGAACACTGAAGCTTTCTTT.

The V call is TRBV4-1, the J call TRBJ1-5; D remains ambiguous. V lost 0 bases to trimming and J lost 7 bases, with 13 bases between them. The CDR3 is 15 residues long. The germline V gene encodes CDR1 MGHRA and CDR2 YSYEKL. CDR3 nucleotides: TGCGCCAGCAGCCAAGAATGGGGAGGTATACAGCCCCAGCATTTT. Encoded protein: CASSQEWGGIQPQHF.

Notes on this clone: Because the CDR3's place on the DNA is in doubt, the DNA is left out and the CDR3 is given as listed by TCRdb. The chain has TRBV21-1 and TRBJ1-4. TRBV21-1 is annotated as a pseudogene. The CDR3 is 17 amino acids long, termini counted. The CDR3 loop is CASSRVWGFGSNEKLFF.

The CDR3 DNA is TGTGCCAGCAGTGATATGGGACAGGAGCAGTTCTTC. Translation: CASSDMGQEQFF. J is TRBJ2-1 and V is TRBV2; TRBD1 matches 7 bases. Germline V CDR1 and CDR2: SNHLY, FYNNEI. The CDR3 is 12 amino acids. V gave up 3 bases and J gave up 10 bases; unmatched junction bases: 3. Full variable domain (rest looked up from reference TRBV2 and TRBJ2-1): EPEVTQTPSHQVTQMGQEVILRCVPISNHLYFYWYRQILGQKVEFLVSFYNNEISEKSEIFDDQFSVERPDGSNFTLKIRSTKLEDSAMYFCASSDMGQEQFFGPGTRLTVL.

This chain links TRBV19 with TRBJ1-6, with unresolved D. CDR3 size: 12 residues. V shed 4 bases and J shed 13 bases, with 11 bases lying between them. Germline V gene sequence: CDR1 LNHDA, CDR2 SQIVND (reference sequence). The chain's CDR3 is CASSNGAWPLHF. The CDR3 DNA reads TGTGCCAGTAGTAATGGAGCCTGGCCCCTCCACTTT.

CDR3 in DNA: TGTGCCAGCAGACCGGGACAGGGGGCCTACGAGCAGTACTTC. Amino acid sequence: CASRPGQGAYEQYF. This chain uses TRBV27 with TRBJ2-7, with 11 positions matching TRBD1. CDR3 length equals 14 residues. Trimming removed 6 bases from V and 2 bases from J; junction bases left unmatched: 3. Germline CDR1 reads MNHEY; CDR2 reads SMNVEV (reference sequence).

This chain uses TRBV11-2 with TRBJ2-7; 15 positions match TRBD2. CDR1 SGHAT and CDR2 FQNNGV come from the germline V gene. Germline trimming cut 5 bases from V and 4 bases from J; bases unmatched to any gene: 9. The CDR3 sequence is 17 residues long. The CDR3 spells CASSKPGTSGGRYEQYF. CDR3 DNA sequence: TGTGCCAGCAGCAAACCCGGGACTAGCGGGGGGAGGTACGAGCAGTACTTC.

This chain links TRBV5-1 with TRBJ2-7, with TRBD2 matching over 9 bases. After removal of 4 bases from V and 0 bases from J, the junction contained 5 bases not matched to a gene. Germline lookup yields CDR1 SGHRS and CDR2 YFSETQ. This CDR3 spans 15 amino acids. The CDR3 DNA reads TGCGCCAGCAGCCGGGGGCGGGAGGGCTCCTACGAGCAGTACTTC. Protein: CASSRGREGSYEQYF. The variable domain in full, completed from reference TRBV5-1 and TRBJ2-7, reads KAGVTQTPRYLIKTRGQQVTLSCSPISGHRSVSWYQQTPGQGLQFLFEYFSETQRNKGNFPGRFSGRQFSNSRSEMNVSTLELGDSALYLCASSRGREGSYEQYFGPGTRLTVT.

The genes are TRBV5-4 and TRBJ2-3; 9 bases match TRBD2. The CDR3 spans 15 residues. Germline assignment: CDR1 SGHNT and CDR2 YYREEE (reference sequence). The trim removed 5 bases at V and 1 base at J, leaving 5 bases unmatched. The DNA of the CDR3 is TGTGCCAGCAGATTTAGCGGGGGTGGCACAGATACGCAGTATTTT. Its protein product is CASRFSGGGTDTQYF.

The chain combines TRBV18 with TRBJ2-7; 12 bases fit TRBD2. Germline V gene data show CDR1 as KGHSH and CDR2 as LQKENI. The CDR3 length is 16 residues. The V and J ends lost 6 bases and 2 bases, in that order; junction bases with no gene match: 8. This CDR3 is CASSGTSGLATYEQYF. The CDR3 DNA sequence: TGTGCCAGCTCCGGGACTAGCGGGCTTGCAACCTACGAGCAGTACTTC.

The gene calls are TRBV18 and TRBJ2-1; 15 bases agree with TRBD2. The germline CDR1 and CDR2 sequences are KGHSH and LQKENI. This CDR3 region has 16 residues. The J segment lost 8 bases and the V segment lost 4 bases, leaving 6 bases of the junction unmatched. The CDR3 nucleotides are TGTGCCAGCTCACTGGGGACTAGCGGGGGGACACATGAGCAGTTCTTC. This encodes CASSLGTSGGTHEQFF.